These 10 T cell receptor beta chains came from one sample sequenced in a study of OX40 agonist ivuxolimab in advanced cancers. Assay: immunoSEQ multiplex PCR; the TCRdb copy retains only in-frame clones and omits some. The sample holds 150,000 to 190,000 clones, roughly 92% seen once. The sample was CD4+ or CD8+ T cells sorted from blood, taken in a trial of the OX40 agonist ivuxolimab. These receptors all stem from an adult with an advanced solid tumor such as melanoma, head and neck, liver or kidney cancer.

The chain's CDR3 is CASSFQGLGEQYF. In DNA form, the CDR3 reads TGTGCCAGCAGTTTCCAGGGTTTGGGTGAGCAGTACTTC. The rearrangement links TRBV27 to TRBJ2-7; possible D gene TRBD1, 5 bases. This CDR3 is built from 13 residues. Germline V gene lookup returns CDR1 MNHEY and CDR2 SMNVEV (reference sequence). The V end lost 3 bases, the J end lost 7 bases, and 13 bases lay between the germline ends.

V gene TRBV6-5 combines with J gene TRBJ1-6; D is unclear. Germline lookup yields CDR1 MNHEY and CDR2 SVGAGI. Trimming pared 3 bases from V and 7 bases from J, leaving 13 bases between. The CDR3 consists of 15 residues. The CDR3 loop reads CASSYGPGVNSPLHF. The CDR3 DNA reads TGTGCCAGCAGTTATGGACCTGGGGTAAATTCACCCCTCCACTTT.

The chain recombines TRBV5-4 with TRBJ2-1, with 10 nucleotides matching TRBD2. Losses at the gene ends were 3 bases for V and 4 bases for J; bases not matched to a gene: 7. The CDR3 totals 16 residues. Per germline, CDR1 SGHNT and CDR2 YYREEE (reference sequence). For the CDR3, the DNA is TGTGCCAGCAGCTCCGCGGAGCGGGGGGGGTACAATGAGCAGTTCTTC. This codes for CASSSAERGGYNEQFF.

The chain links TRBV5-1 to TRBJ2-7; 9 positions agree with TRBD2. This CDR3 has 17 amino acids. From germline, CDR1 is SGHRS and CDR2 YFSETQ. With V trimmed by 1 base and J by 1 base, 9 bases remained unmatched. For the CDR3, the DNA is TGCGCCAGCAGCTTGCTGGCGGGAGGGCCAGGTTCCTACGAGCAGTACTTC. Its protein product is CASSLLAGGPGSYEQYF.

V gene TRBV18 combines with J gene TRBJ1-5; 7 bases agree with TRBD1. The CDR3 has 15 residues. V shed 6 bases and J 4 bases; nucleotides not matched to a gene: 9. Germline V gene lookup returns CDR1 KGHSH and CDR2 LQKENI. The CDR3 bases are TGTGCCAGCTCTAATCCGGGACAGACTAATCAGCCCCAGCATTTT. It yields the protein CASSNPGQTNQPQHF. Supplemented by reference TRBV18 and TRBJ1-5, the full variable domain reads NAGVMQNPRHLVRRRGQEARLRCSPMKGHSHVYWYRQLPEEGLKFMVYLQKENIIDESGMPKERFSAEFPKEGPSILRIQQVVRGDSAAYFCASSNPGQTNQPQHFGDGTRLSIL.

As regards this clone: This sample also contains other DNA sequences that code for the same CDR3. CDR3 residues: CASSPREDTGELFF. The CDR3 DNA sequence: TGTGCCAGCTCACCACGGGAGGACACCGGGGAGCTGTTTTTT. The V gene is TRBV18, the J gene TRBJ2-2, with TRBD2 as a possible D gene (6 bases). The germline V gene encodes CDR1 KGHSH and CDR2 LQKENI. The CDR3 is 14 amino acids. The ends were cut back, 1 base at V and 3 bases at J, with 6 bases in the middle. Complete variable domain (other parts from reference TRBV18 and TRBJ2-2): NAGVMQNPRHLVRRRGQEARLRCSPMKGHSHVYWYRQLPEEGLKFMVYLQKENIIDESGMPKERFSAEFPKEGPSILRIQQVVRGDSAAYFCASSPREDTGELFFGEGSRLTVL.

This chain connects TRBV7-6 to TRBJ2-1; the D is unclear. Germline V gene lookup returns CDR1 SGHVS and CDR2 FNYEAQ. This CDR3 is built from 15 residues. V was cut by 5 bases and J by 6 bases, with 17 bases left in between. Written as DNA, the CDR3 is TGTGCCAGCAGCCGGACGGGTCCCTCTGTCAATGAGCAGTTCTTC. It is translated as CASSRTGPSVNEQFF.

The chain couples TRBV7-3 to TRBJ2-2, with TRBD2 identical over 7 bases. Losses at the gene ends were 4 bases for V and 6 bases for J; bases not matched to a gene: 14. Germline CDR1 and CDR2: SGHTA and FQGTGA. This CDR3 is built from 17 residues. The CDR3 DNA reads as TGTGCCAGCAGCTCCTCCGGGGGGTACAATATTCCCGGGGAGCTGTTTTTT. Protein sequence: CASSSSGGYNIPGELFF. Full variable domain (remainder filled in from reference TRBV7-3 and TRBJ2-2): GAGVSQTPSNKVTEKGKYVELRCDPISGHTALYWYRQSLGQGPEFLIYFQGTGAADDSGLPNDRFFAVRPEGSVSTLKIQRTERGDSAVYLCASSSSGGYNIPGELFFGEGSRLTVL.

The rearrangement joins TRBV27 to TRBJ2-5; tentatively, D is TRBD1 or TRBD2 (5 bases each). Germline V gene lookup returns CDR1 MNHEY and CDR2 SMNVEV (reference sequence). The CDR3 is made up of 16 amino acids. Trimming cost V 2 bases and J 1 base, with 14 bases left between them. CDR3 DNA: TGTGCCAGCAGTTTACGTCCTGGGACCGTCCAAGAGACCCAGTACTTC. Translation gives CASSLRPGTVQETQYF.

The gene calls are TRBV19 and TRBJ1-5; tentative D call: TRBD1 (5 bases). The CDR3 has 14 residues. CDR1 is LNHDA and CDR2 is SQIVND in the germline V gene (reference sequence). V was cut by 0 bases and J by 6 bases, with 9 bases left in between. This chain's CDR3 is CASSIEGPPQPQHF. The CDR3 DNA sequence: TGTGCCAGTAGTATAGAGGGGCCACCTCAGCCCCAGCATTTT.